The clone carrying this T cell receptor beta chain was found many times. TCRdb redid the calling of the PCR reads with MiXCR, one entry per CDR3 protein. This sample has just under 650,000 distinct CDR3 sequences, with just under 20% found just once. The data were obtained in a study of molecular identifiers for immune sequencing clone quantification. Input for naive CD8 libraries was about 17,000 to 1,100,000 sorted cells; the RNA fraction used was 10%, 30% or 50%. Sorting recovered naive CD8 T cells on a CD8+CD4-CCR7+CD45RA+ profile. Trimming cost V 6 bases and J 5 bases; bases outside gene matches: 12. CDR3 size: 15 residues. Germline values: CDR1 MNHEY, CDR2 SVGAGI.

Sequencing was done on a sample of naive CD8+ T cells from blood, with Jurkat cell RNA spiked in. This sample's subset: FACS-sorted CD8+CD4-CCR7+CD45RA+ naive T cells. The clonotype comes from a human donor in good health. Some libraries in this study had Jurkat cell RNA spiked in. The chain carries TRBV6-5 and TRBJ2-7, with 8 bases fitting TRBD2. As DNA, the CDR3 is TGTGCCAGCAGCACCGAGCCCGGGGGGGGGAACGAGCAGTACTTC. Translation gives CASSTEPGGGNEQYF.